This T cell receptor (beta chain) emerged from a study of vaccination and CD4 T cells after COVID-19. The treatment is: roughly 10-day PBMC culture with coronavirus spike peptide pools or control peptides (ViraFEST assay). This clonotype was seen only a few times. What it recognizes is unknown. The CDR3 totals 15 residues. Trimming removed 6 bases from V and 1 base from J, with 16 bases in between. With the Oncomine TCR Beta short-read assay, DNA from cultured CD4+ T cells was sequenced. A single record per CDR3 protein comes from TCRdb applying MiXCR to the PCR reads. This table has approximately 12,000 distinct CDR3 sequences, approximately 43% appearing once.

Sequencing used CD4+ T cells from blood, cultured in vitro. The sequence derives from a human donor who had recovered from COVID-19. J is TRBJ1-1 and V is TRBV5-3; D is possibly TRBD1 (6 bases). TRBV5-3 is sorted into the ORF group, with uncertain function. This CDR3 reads CARTIQGRKNTEAFF. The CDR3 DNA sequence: TGTGCCAGAACAATACAGGGAAGAAAGAACACTGAAGCTTTCTTT.